This section outlines one T cell receptor (beta chain) sequence together with its context. In the CD4+ fraction, cells were divided into CD45RA+ naive and CD45RA-negative memory subsets. Some clones are missing from TCRdb's copy, which holds only in-frame ones; the method was immunoSEQ multiplex PCR. The data contain roughly 1,500,000 clones, approximately 98.5% of them singletons. Germline V gene data show CDR1 as SGHVS and CDR2 as FQNEAQ. Unmatched junction bases numbered 8, after V lost 5 bases and J lost 4 bases. The CDR3 covers 16 residues. The data were obtained in a study of shared clonotypes between healthy human individuals.

The rearrangement links TRBV7-8 to TRBJ2-1, with TRBD2 matching 10 bases. Source material: naive CD4+ T cells sorted from blood. Subset here: CD45RA+ positively selected. The clonotype was recovered from a man aged 25 to 40 in good health. The CDR3 spells CASSPTLAGVYNEQFF. CDR3 sequence (DNA): TGTGCCAGCAGCCCGACCCTAGCGGGGGTATACAATGAGCAGTTCTTC.